The clone carrying this TCR beta chain has more than one count but fewer than ten. This specimen belongs to a study of T cells in Graves' hyperthyroidism and ophthalmopathy. Pregnant or lactating patients were excluded, as were those with uncontrolled infection or other autoimmune disease. Germline lookup yields CDR1 MNHEY and CDR2 SMNVEV (reference sequence). Trimming cost V 6 bases and J 8 bases, with 13 bases left between them. CDR3 length: 12 amino acids. Amplification of TCR beta CDR3 regions was performed using RNA transcripts as template. HTBI primers were the set used in a first-round RT-PCR of the TCR CDR3. TCRdb used MiXCR to reprocess the multiplex PCR reads, holding one entry per CDR3 protein. This table holds over 350,000 distinct CDR3 sequences, 15% to 20% found once.

This clonotype was sampled from a man between 18 and 35 years old with Graves' ophthalmopathy. Sequencing used blood. This chain joins TRBV27 and TRBJ1-2, with D perhaps TRBD1 (6 bases). Here the CDR3 reads CASRGGGGGYTF. The CDR3 region has the DNA TGTGCCAGCAGGGGAGGGGGAGGGGGCTACACCTTC.